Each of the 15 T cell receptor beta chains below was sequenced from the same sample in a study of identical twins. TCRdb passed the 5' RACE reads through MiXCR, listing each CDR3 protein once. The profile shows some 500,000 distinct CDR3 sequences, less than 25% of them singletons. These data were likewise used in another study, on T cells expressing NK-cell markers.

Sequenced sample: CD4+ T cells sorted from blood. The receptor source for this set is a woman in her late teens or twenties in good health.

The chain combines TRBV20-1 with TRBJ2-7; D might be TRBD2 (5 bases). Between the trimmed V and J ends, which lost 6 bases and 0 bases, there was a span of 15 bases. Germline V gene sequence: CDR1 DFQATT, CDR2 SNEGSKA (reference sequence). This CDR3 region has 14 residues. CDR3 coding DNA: TGCAGTGCCAGGACTGGATTGAGCTCCTACGAGCAGTACTTC. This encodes CSARTGLSSYEQYF.

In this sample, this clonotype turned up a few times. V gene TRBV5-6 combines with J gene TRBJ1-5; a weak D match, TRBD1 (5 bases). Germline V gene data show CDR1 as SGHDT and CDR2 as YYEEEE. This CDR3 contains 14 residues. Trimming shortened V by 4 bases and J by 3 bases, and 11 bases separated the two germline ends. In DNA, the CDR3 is TGTGCCAGCAGCGAAGACAGTTTCAATCAGCCCCAGCATTTT. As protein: CASSEDSFNQPQHF. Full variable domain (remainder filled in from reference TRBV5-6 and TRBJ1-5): DAGVTQSPTHLIKTRGQQVTLRCSPKSGHDTVSWYQQALGQGPQFIFQYYEEEERQRGNFPDRFSGHQFPNYSSELNVNALLLGDSALYLCASSEDSFNQPQHFGDGTRLSIL.

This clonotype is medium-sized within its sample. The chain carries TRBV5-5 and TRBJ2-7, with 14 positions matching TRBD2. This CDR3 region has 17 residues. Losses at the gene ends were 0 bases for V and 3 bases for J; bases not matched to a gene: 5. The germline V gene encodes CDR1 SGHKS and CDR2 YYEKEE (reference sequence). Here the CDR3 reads CASSLGTSGRPYYEQYF. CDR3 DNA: TGTGCCAGCAGCTTGGGGACTAGCGGGAGGCCTTACTACGAGCAGTACTTC.

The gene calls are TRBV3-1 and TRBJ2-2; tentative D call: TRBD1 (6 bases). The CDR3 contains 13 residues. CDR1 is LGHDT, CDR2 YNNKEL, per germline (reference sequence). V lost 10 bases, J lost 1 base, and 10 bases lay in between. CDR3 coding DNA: TGTGCCACAGGGGCCCTGAACACCGGGGAGCTGTTTTTT. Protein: CATGALNTGELFF.

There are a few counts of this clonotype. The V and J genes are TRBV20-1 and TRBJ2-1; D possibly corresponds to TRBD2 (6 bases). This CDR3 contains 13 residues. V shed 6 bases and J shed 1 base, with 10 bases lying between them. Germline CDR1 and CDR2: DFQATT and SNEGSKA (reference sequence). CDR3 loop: CSAWDLSYNEQFF. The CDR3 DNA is TGCAGTGCCTGGGACTTGTCCTACAATGAGCAGTTCTTC.

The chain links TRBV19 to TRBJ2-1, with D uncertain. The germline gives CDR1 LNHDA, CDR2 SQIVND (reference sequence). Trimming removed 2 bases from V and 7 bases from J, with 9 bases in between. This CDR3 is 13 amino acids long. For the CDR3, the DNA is TGTGCCAGTAGTATAATAGGTGAGAATGAGCAGTTCTTC. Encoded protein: CASSIIGENEQFF.

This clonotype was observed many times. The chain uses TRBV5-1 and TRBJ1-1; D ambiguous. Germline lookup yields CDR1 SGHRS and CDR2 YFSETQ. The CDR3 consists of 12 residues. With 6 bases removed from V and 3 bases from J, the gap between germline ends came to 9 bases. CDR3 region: CASKTRDTEAFF. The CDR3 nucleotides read TGCGCCAGCAAGACCCGCGACACTGAAGCTTTCTTT.

The CDR3 sequence: CASTRDRAYNEQFF. CDR3 nucleotides: TGTGCCAGCACTCGGGACAGGGCCTACAATGAGCAGTTCTTC. V is TRBV12-3 or TRBV12-4 and J is TRBJ2-1; TRBD1 matches 9 bases. The CDR3 sequence is 14 residues long. The trim removed 7 bases at V and 2 bases at J, leaving 3 bases unmatched.

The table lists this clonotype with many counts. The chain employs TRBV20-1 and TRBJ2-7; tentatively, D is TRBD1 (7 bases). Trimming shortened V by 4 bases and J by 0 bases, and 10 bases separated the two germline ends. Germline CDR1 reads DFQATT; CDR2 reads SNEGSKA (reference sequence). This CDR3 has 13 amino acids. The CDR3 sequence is CSATRDSSYEQYF. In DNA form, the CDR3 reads TGCAGTGCTACGCGGGACAGCTCCTACGAGCAGTACTTC.

The CDR3 here is CASSWTSGRADTQYF. The CDR3 nucleotides are TGTGCCAGCAGTTGGACTAGCGGGAGGGCCGATACGCAGTATTTT. The chain links TRBV6-6 to TRBJ2-3, with TRBD2 identical over 15 bases. V shed 4 bases, J shed 6 bases, and the junction held 2 bases outside the gene matches. This CDR3 has 15 residues. Germline V gene sequence: CDR1 MNHNY, CDR2 SVGAGI (reference sequence).

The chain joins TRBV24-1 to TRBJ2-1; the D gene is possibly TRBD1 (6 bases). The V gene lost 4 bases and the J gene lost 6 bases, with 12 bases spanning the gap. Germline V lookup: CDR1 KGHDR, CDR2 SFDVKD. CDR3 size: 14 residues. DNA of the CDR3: TGTGCCACCAGTGAATCGCAGGGGCGCAATGAGCAGTTCTTC. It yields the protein CATSESQGRNEQFF.

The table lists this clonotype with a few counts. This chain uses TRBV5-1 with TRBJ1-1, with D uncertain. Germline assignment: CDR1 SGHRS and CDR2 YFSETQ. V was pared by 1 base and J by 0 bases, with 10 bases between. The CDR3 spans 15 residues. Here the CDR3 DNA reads TGCGCCAGCAGCTTGTTGTTTCACATGAACACTGAAGCTTTCTTT. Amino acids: CASSLLFHMNTEAFF.

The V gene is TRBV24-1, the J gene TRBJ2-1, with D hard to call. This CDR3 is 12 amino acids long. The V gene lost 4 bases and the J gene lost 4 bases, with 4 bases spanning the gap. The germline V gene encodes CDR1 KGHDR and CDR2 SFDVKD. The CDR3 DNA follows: TGTGCCACCAGTGACCGTTACAATGAGCAGTTCTTC. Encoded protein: CATSDRYNEQFF.

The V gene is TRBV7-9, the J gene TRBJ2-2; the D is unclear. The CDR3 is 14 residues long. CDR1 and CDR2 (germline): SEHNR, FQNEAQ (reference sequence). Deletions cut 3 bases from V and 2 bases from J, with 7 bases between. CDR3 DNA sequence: TGTGCCAGCAGCTTTTCGATTAACACCGGGGAGCTGTTTTTT. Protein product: CASSFSINTGELFF. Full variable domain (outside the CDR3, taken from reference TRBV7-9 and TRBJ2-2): DTGVSQNPRHKITKRGQNVTFRCDPISEHNRLYWYRQTLGQGPEFLTYFQNEAQLEKSRLLSDRFSAERPKGSFSTLEIQRTEQGDSAMYLCASSFSINTGELFFGEGSRLTVL.

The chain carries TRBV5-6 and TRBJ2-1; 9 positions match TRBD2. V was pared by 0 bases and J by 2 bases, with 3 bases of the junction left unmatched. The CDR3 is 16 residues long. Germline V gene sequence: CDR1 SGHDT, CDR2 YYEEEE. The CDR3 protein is CASSLGSGGPYNEQFF. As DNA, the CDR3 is TGTGCCAGCAGCTTGGGTAGCGGGGGACCCTACAATGAGCAGTTCTTC.